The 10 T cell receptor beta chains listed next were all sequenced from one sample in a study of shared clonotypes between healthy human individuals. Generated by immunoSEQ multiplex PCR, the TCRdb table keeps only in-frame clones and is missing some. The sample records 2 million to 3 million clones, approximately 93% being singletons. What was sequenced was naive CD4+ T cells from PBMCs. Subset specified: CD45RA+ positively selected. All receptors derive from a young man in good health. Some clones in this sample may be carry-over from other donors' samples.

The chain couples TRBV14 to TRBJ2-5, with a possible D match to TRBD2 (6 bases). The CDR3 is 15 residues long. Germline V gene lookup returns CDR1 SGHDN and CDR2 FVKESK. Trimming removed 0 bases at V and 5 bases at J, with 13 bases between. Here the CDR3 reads CASSQDPGEGETQYF. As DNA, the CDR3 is TGTGCCAGCAGCCAAGATCCGGGGGAAGGGGAGACCCAGTACTTC.

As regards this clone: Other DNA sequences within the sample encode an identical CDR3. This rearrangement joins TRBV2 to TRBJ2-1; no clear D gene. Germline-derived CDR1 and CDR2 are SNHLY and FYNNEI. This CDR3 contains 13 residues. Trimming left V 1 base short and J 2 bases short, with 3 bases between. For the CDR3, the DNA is TGTGCCAGCAGTGAAGTAGCCTACAATGAGCAGTTCTTC. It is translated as CASSEVAYNEQFF. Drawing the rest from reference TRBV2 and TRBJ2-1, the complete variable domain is EPEVTQTPSHQVTQMGQEVILRCVPISNHLYFYWYRQILGQKVEFLVSFYNNEISEKSEIFDDQFSVERPDGSNFTLKIRSTKLEDSAMYFCASSEVAYNEQFFGPGTRLTVL.

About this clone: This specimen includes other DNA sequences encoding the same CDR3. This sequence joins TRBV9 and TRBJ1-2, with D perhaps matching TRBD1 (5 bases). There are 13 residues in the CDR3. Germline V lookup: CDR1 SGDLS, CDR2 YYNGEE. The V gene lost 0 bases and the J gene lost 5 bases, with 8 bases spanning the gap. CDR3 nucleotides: TGTGCCAGCAGCGTAGTTGGGGGGTATGGCTACACCTTC. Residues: CASSVVGGYGYTF.

CDR3 DNA sequence: TGTGCCAGCAGTTACCTTGTGGCAGGGGGCGGCTACGAGCAGTACTTC. This sequence encodes CASSYLVAGGGYEQYF. V gene TRBV6-5 combines with J gene TRBJ2-7, with 8 bases identical to TRBD1. The V gene's germline CDR1 is MNHEY and CDR2 SVGAGI. Trimming removed 2 bases from V and 3 bases from J; junction bases left unmatched: 9. There are 16 residues in the CDR3.

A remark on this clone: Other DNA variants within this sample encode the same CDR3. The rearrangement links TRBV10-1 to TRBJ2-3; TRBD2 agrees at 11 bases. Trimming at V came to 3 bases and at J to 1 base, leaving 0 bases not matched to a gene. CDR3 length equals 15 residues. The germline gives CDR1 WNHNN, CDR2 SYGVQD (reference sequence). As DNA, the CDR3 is TGCGCCAGCAGTGATAGCGGGAGGGGCACAGATACGCAGTATTTT. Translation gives CASSDSGRGTDTQYF.

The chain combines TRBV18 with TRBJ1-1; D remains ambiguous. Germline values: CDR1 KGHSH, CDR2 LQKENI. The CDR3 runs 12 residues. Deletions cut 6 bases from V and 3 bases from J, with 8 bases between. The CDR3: CASSAKDTEAFF. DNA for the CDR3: TGTGCCAGCTCCGCCAAGGACACTGAAGCTTTCTTT.

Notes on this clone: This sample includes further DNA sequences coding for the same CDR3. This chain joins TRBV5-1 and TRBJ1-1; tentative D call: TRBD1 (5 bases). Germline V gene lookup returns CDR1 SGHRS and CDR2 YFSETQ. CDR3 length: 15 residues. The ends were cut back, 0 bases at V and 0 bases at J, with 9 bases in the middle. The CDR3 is CASSLVGGLNTEAFF. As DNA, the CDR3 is TGCGCCAGCAGCTTGGTTGGGGGGTTGAACACTGAAGCTTTCTTT.

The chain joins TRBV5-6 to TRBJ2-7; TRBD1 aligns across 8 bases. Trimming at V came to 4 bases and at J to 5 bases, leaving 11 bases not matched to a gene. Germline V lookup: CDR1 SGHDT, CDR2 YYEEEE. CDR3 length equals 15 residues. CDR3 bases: TGTGCCAGCAGCCCGCGACGGACAGGGTATGACGAGCAGTACTTC. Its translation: CASSPRRTGYDEQYF.

As DNA, the CDR3 is TGTGCCAGCAGCTTGAGGGAGCTTTACAATGAGCAGTTCTTC. Protein product: CASSLRELYNEQFF. V gene TRBV5-4 combines with J gene TRBJ2-1; D might be TRBD2 (5 bases). The CDR3 totals 14 residues. Trimming took off 1 base at V and 4 bases at J, with 9 bases between the two ends. Germline V gene data show CDR1 as SGHNT and CDR2 as YYREEE (reference sequence).

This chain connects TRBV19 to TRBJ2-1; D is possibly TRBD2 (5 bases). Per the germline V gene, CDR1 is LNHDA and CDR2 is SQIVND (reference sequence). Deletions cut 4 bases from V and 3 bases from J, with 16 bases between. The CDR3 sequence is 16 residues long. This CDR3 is CASSTDSRTFYNEQFF. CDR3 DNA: TGTGCCAGTAGTACGGACTCCCGGACCTTCTACAATGAGCAGTTCTTC.